This entry lists 14 T cell receptor beta chains sequenced from one sample in a study of T cell changes during pregnancy in multiple sclerosis. Clones were sequenced by immunoSEQ multiplex PCR, and TCRdb holds only the in-frame ones, with some missing. The sample contains tens of thousands of clones, approximately 90% of which appear only once. Source: CD4+ T cells from peripheral blood mononuclear cells, taken in the first trimester of pregnancy. The source of these receptors is a female donor with multiple sclerosis, enrolled in a pregnancy study.

This chain uses TRBV28 with TRBJ2-3; 13 bases align to TRBD2. Germline values: CDR1 MDHEN, CDR2 SYDVKM. The CDR3 contains 16 residues. The J segment lost 4 bases and the V segment lost 5 bases, leaving 6 bases of the junction unmatched. The CDR3: CASSATSGRASDTQYF. CDR3 DNA: TGTGCCAGCAGTGCCACTAGCGGGAGGGCCTCAGATACGCAGTATTTT.

The chain carries TRBV29-1 and TRBJ1-2; the D gene is possibly TRBD1 (5 bases). This CDR3 comprises 15 residues. From germline, CDR1 is SQVTM and CDR2 ANQGSEA. V dropped 4 bases and J dropped 6 bases, with 21 bases sitting between them. The CDR3 sequence: CSVGPLRRQSDGYTF. In DNA, the CDR3 is TGCAGCGTTGGCCCCCTGAGAAGACAGAGCGATGGCTACACCTTC. Full variable domain (outside the CDR3, taken from reference TRBV29-1 and TRBJ1-2): SAVISQKPSRDICQRGTSLTIQCQVDSQVTMMFWYRQQPGQSLTLIATANQGSEATYESGFVIDKFPISRPNLTFSTLTVSNMSPEDSSIYLCSVGPLRRQSDGYTFGSGTRLTVV.

This chain connects TRBV7-3 to TRBJ2-1; TRBD2 agrees at 7 bases. The CDR3 has 15 amino acids. Unmatched junction bases numbered 10, after V lost 5 bases and J lost 6 bases. Germline values: CDR1 SGHTA, CDR2 FQGTGA. The CDR3 DNA follows: TGTGCCAGCAGCGTAGGGCCCCTAGCGGCCAATGAGCAGTTCTTC. Residues: CASSVGPLAANEQFF.

The V and J genes are TRBV13 and TRBJ2-7, with 7 bases fitting TRBD2. The germline V gene encodes CDR1 PRHDT and CDR2 FYEKMQ (reference sequence). The CDR3 has 11 residues. V shed 2 bases, J shed 10 bases, and the junction held 2 bases outside the gene matches. The CDR3 sequence is CASSLSGGQYF. CDR3 bases: TGTGCCAGCAGCTTATCGGGGGGACAGTACTTC.

J is TRBJ1-6 and V is TRBV30, with a possible D match to TRBD1 (5 bases). V gave up 8 bases and J gave up 5 bases, with 16 bases separating them. Germline V lookup: CDR1 GTSNPN, CDR2 SVGIG (reference sequence). CDR3 length: 14 residues. CDR3 loop: CAAQRGGNNSPLHF. In nucleotides, the CDR3 is TGTGCCGCCCAAAGGGGCGGTAATAATTCACCCCTCCACTTT.

The chain uses TRBV6-6 and TRBJ2-3; 7 nucleotides agree with TRBD1. Germline-derived CDR1 and CDR2 are MNHNY and SVGAGI (reference sequence). The CDR3 is 14 residues long. The ends lost 2 bases at V and 4 bases at J; junction bases unmatched: 3. The CDR3 DNA reads as TGTGCCAGCAGTTACATAGGGACAGCAGATACGCAGTATTTT. This encodes CASSYIGTADTQYF.

The chain has TRBV2 and TRBJ2-7; 8 bases agree with TRBD1. The CDR3 extends over 15 amino acids. The germline V gene has CDR1 SNHLY and CDR2 FYNNEI. With 9 bases clipped from V and 2 bases from J, the junction kept 12 bases outside the gene matches. CDR3 bases: TGTGCCAGTAGCGCCCGGACAGGGTGGGCCTACGAGCAGTACTTC. It translates to CASSARTGWAYEQYF.

The chain recombines TRBV27 with TRBJ2-7, with TRBD2 matching over 8 bases. CDR3 size: 14 residues. The trim removed 3 bases at V and 2 bases at J, leaving 3 bases unmatched. Germline CDR1 reads MNHEY; CDR2 reads SMNVEV (reference sequence). In DNA form, the CDR3 reads TGTGCCAGCAGTTTTTCTAGCGGGCCCTACGAGCAGTACTTC. Its translation: CASSFSSGPYEQYF.

This chain connects TRBV19 to TRBJ2-1; 11 bases match TRBD2. This CDR3 is 14 amino acids long. Germline lookup yields CDR1 LNHDA and CDR2 SQIVND (reference sequence). The trim removed 4 bases at V and 9 bases at J, leaving 5 bases unmatched. CDR3 residues: CASSTGTSGGEQFF. CDR3 in DNA: TGTGCCAGTAGTACCGGGACTAGCGGAGGTGAGCAGTTCTTC. Complete variable domain (other parts from reference TRBV19 and TRBJ2-1): DGGITQSPKYLFRKEGQNVTLSCEQNLNHDAMYWYRQDPGQGLRLIYYSQIVNDFQKGDIAEGYSVSREKKESFPLTVTSAQKNPTAFYLCASSTGTSGGEQFFGPGTRLTVL.

The rearrangement joins TRBV5-1 to TRBJ2-3, with D possibly matching TRBD2 (6 bases). From germline, CDR1 is SGHRS and CDR2 YFSETQ. The CDR3 runs 15 residues. V lost 4 bases and J lost 0, with 12 bases in between. CDR3 nucleotides: TGCGCCAGCAGCGCGTCGGGGGTTAGCACAGATACGCAGTATTTT. Protein: CASSASGVSTDTQYF. Full variable domain (remainder filled in from reference TRBV5-1 and TRBJ2-3): KAGVTQTPRYLIKTRGQQVTLSCSPISGHRSVSWYQQTPGQGLQFLFEYFSETQRNKGNFPGRFSGRQFSNSRSEMNVSTLELGDSALYLCASSASGVSTDTQYFGPGTRLTVL.

The CDR3 reads CAWSVLDRGQGPQHF. CDR3 nucleotide sequence: TGTGCCTGGAGTGTACTAGACAGGGGGCAAGGGCCCCAGCATTTT. The chain uses TRBV30 and TRBJ1-5; 10 nucleotides line up with TRBD1. CDR1 is GTSNPN and CDR2 is SVGIG in the germline V gene (reference sequence). CDR3 length: 15 residues. The V and J ends lost 0 bases and 9 bases, in that order; junction bases with no gene match: 8.

This chain links TRBV10-2 with TRBJ2-5; a possible D gene is TRBD1 (6 bases). V was shortened by 6 bases and J by 5 bases, with 19 bases between the two germline ends. CDR3 size: 15 residues. Germline assignment: CDR1 WSHSY and CDR2 SAAADI. The CDR3 DNA reads as TGCGCCAGCAGGTGGGGGCAGTTACCGTCGGAGACCCAGTACTTC. Amino acid sequence: CASRWGQLPSETQYF.

The gene calls are TRBV9 and TRBJ1-1, with 7 nucleotides matching TRBD1. Germline loops: CDR1 SGDLS, CDR2 YYNGEE. V lost 0 bases and J lost 1; bases outside the gene matches: 9. This CDR3 comprises 17 residues. The DNA of the CDR3 is TGTGCCAGCAGCGTAGCTTCCGGAAGGGGGCCGAACACTGAAGCTTTCTTT. Its translation: CASSVASGRGPNTEAFF.

The rearrangement uses TRBV5-1 and TRBJ2-3, with D possibly TRBD1 on 6 matching bases. Germline lookup yields CDR1 SGHRS and CDR2 YFSETQ. The CDR3 is made up of 15 amino acids. Trimming removed 7 bases at V and 2 bases at J, with 17 bases between. The CDR3 sequence is CASLHGGLITDTQYF. The CDR3 bases are TGCGCCAGCCTCCATGGGGGCCTAATCACAGATACGCAGTATTTT.